The rows below give T cell receptor beta chains drawn from one sample of a study of tumor-infiltrating lymphocytes in primary liver carcinoma. TCRdb reprocessed the multiplex PCR reads with MiXCR, giving one entry per CDR3 protein. Of around 56,000 distinct CDR3 sequences detected, less than 85% appear once; the ten largest clones hold roughly three fifths. Sequencing input: liver tumor tissue from sampling region 2. The receptors derive from a man aged 40-49 years with primary liver carcinoma and hepatitis B virus infection. Both conserved end residues are part of each CDR3. A D gene is named only where the DNA matches it firmly. A row's size may be missing; if present it is once, few, many or a size class.

J gene	D gene	clone size	V gene	CDR3 protein	CDR3 DNA
TRBJ1-4	.	.	TRBV11-2	CANSKTLGGANEKLFF	TGTGCCAACAGCAAGACTCTAGGAGGAGCAAATGAAAAACTGTTCTTT
TRBJ2-3	TRBD2	.	TRBV11-2	CTSSLTSTDTQYF	TGTACCAGCAGCTTGACTAGCACAGATACACAGTATTTT
TRBJ2-3	.	few	TRBV29-1	CRVELRDGGTDTQYF	TGCAGGGTTGAGTTGCGGGACGGGGGAACAGATACGCAGTATTTT
TRBJ2-7	.	few	TRBV28	CASSLFGPYEQYF	TGTGCCAGCAGTCTTTTCGGTCCCTACGAGCAGTACTTC
TRBJ1-3	.	.	TRBV6-1	CVSSTPGRVRINTIYF	TGTGTAAGCAGTACCCCGGGGAGGGTGAGGATAAACACCATATATTTT
TRBJ2-5	.	.	TRBV5-4	CASSEDQETQYF	TGTGCCAGCAGTGAGGACCAAGAGACCCAGTACTTC
TRBJ2-3	.	few	TRBV5-6	CASSGQVTDTRYF	TGTGCCAGCAGCGGTCAGGTTACAGATACGCGGTATTTT
TRBJ2-1	TRBD1	.	TRBV25-1	CASSGGQRSYNERFF	TGTGCCAGCAGTGGGGGACAGAGATCCTACAATGAGCGGTTCTTC
TRBJ2-6	TRBD1	.	TRBV6-2/TRBV6-3	CAGNYRQGVAGANVLTF	TGTGCCGGCAATTACCGGCAGGGGGTTGCTGGGGCCAACGTCCTGACTTTC
TRBJ2-3	.	.	TRBV4-2	CASSQVALLLGVTDTQYF	TGTGCCAGCAGCCAAGTGGCGCTTCTATTGGGAGTGACAGATACGCAGTATTTT
TRBJ1-4	.	once	TRBV12-3/TRBV12-4	CASNISGLNGKLFF	TGTGCCAGCAATATATCAGGCCTTAATGGAAAACTGTTTTTT
TRBJ2-1	.	.	TRBV29-1	CSVGQIGNEQFF	TGCAGCGTTGGACAGATAGGGAATGAGCAGTTCTTC
TRBJ2-2	.	.	TRBV6-1	CASSEESVSTGELFF	TGTGCCAGCAGTGAAGAGTCGGTAAGCACCGGGGAGCTGTTTTTT
TRBJ2-2	.	.	TRBV6-5	CASSYNTVELFF	TGTGCCAGTAGTTACAACACCGTGGAGCTGTTTTTT
TRBJ2-7	TRBD2	.	TRBV6-2/TRBV6-3	CASSTQGGRAGYEQYF	TGTGCCAGCAGTACCCAAGGCGGGAGGGCCGGTTACGAGCAGTACTTC
TRBJ2-1	.	.	TRBV9	CASSVETLGGNEQFF	TGTGCCAGCAGCGTAGAGACCCTCGGGGGCAATGAGCAGTTCTTC
TRBJ1-4	.	.	TRBV6-5	CASNLTTGVNEKLFF	TGTGCCAGCAACCTTACGACAGGAGTTAATGAAAAACTGTTTTTT
TRBJ2-3	TRBD2	.	TRBV15	CATNTRTSGTDTQYF	TGTGCCACCAACACCCGGACTAGCGGGACTGATACGCAGTATTTT
TRBJ2-5	TRBD1	.	TRBV12-3/TRBV12-4	CASRPGGTGRQTQYF	TGTGCCAGCAGACCCGGTGGGACAGGGAGGCAGACCCAGTACTTC
TRBJ1-1	.	.	TRBV6-1	CSSSVQTNTEAFF	TGTTCCAGCAGTGTCCAGACGAACACTGAAGCTTTCTTT
TRBJ2-3	.	once	TRBV6-2/TRBV6-3	CGSSYFPLGSGTDTQYF	TGTGGCAGCAGTTACTTCCCTCTGGGGTCTGGCACAGATACGCAGTATTTT
TRBJ2-1	TRBD2	.	TRBV29-1	CSVRREGNERFF	TGCAGCGTGCGACGGGAGGGGAATGAGCGGTTCTTC
TRBJ2-3	.	.	TRBV11-2	CARIQTQDTQYF	TGTGCTAGAATCCAGACCCAAGATACGCAGTATTTT
TRBJ1-2	.	many	TRBV11-2	CASSSAGGSGYTF	TGTGCCAGCAGCTCCGCCGGGGGCTCCGGCTACACCTTC
TRBJ2-1	TRBD2	.	TRBV6-2/TRBV6-3	CANSYPTKWTSGLYNEKFF	TGTGCCAACAGTTACCCAACAAAATGGACTAGCGGTCTATACAATGAGAAGTTCTTC
TRBJ2-1	.	medium-sized	TRBV11-1	CASSLVGYEQFF	TGTGCCAGCAGCTTAGTCGGGTATGAGCAGTTCTTC
TRBJ2-2	.	.	TRBV6-5	CASSYSGLNTGELLF	TGTGCCAGCAGTTACTCTGGGCTGAACACCGGGGAGCTGTTATTT
TRBJ2-7	.	.	TRBV11-1	CASSLGPAGESSYEQHF	TGTGCCAGCAGTTTAGGGCCGGCGGGTGAAAGCTCCTACGAGCAGCACTTC
TRBJ2-7	.	many	TRBV4-1	CASSWDAALGEQYF	TGCGCCAGCAGCTGGGACGCCGCCCTGGGCGAGCAGTACTTC
TRBJ1-1	TRBD1	large	TRBV4-2	CASSQEYGQGFWTEAFF	TGTGCCAGCAGCCAAGAGTACGGACAGGGTTTTTGGACTGAAGCTTTCTTT
TRBJ2-7	.	many	TRBV30	CAGSTQQGGEQYF	TGTGCCGGATCAACCCAACAGGGTGGCGAGCAGTACTTC
TRBJ2-3	TRBD2	.	TRBV4-2	CASSQAGIGREGTDTQYF	TGTGCCAGCAGCCAAGCAGGCATCGGGAGGGAGGGCACAGATACGCAGTATTTT
TRBJ2-1	.	.	TRBV4-1	CASSQLGSSEHNEQFF	TGCGCCAGCAGCCAACTCGGGAGTAGCGAGCACAATGAGCAGTTCTTC
TRBJ2-7	.	many	TRBV6-1	CASSVTGLYEQYF	TGTGCCAGCAGTGTTACCGGGCTCTACGAGCAGTACTTC
TRBJ1-5	TRBD1	few	TRBV29-1	CSVGQGDQPQHF	TGTAGCGTTGGACAGGGCGATCAGCCTCAGCATTTT
TRBJ1-2	.	once	TRBV7-6	CTSSLAPGSNYGYTF	TGTACCAGCAGTTTAGCGCCGGGGTCAAACTATGGCTACACCTTC
TRBJ2-2	.	.	TRBV28	CASTQWTDANTGELFF	TGTGCCAGCACCCAATGGACGGACGCGAACACCGGGGAGCTGTTTTTT
TRBJ2-7	.	few	TRBV29-1	CSVIFRQPGSYEQYF	TGCAGCGTCATTTTTCGACAGCCAGGATCCTACGAGCAGTACTTC
TRBJ2-7	.	few	TRBV6-2/TRBV6-3	CASSYGLATKQYF	TGTGCCAGCAGTTACGGACTGGCAACCAAGCAGTACTTC
TRBJ2-7	.	.	TRBV2	CASSENRAVSYKQYF	TGTGCCAGCAGTGAGAACAGGGCGGTCTCTTACAAACAGTACTTC
TRBJ2-3	.	.	TRBV29-1	CSVDVGVSIDTQYF	TGCAGCGTTGATGTGGGAGTAAGCATAGATACGCAGTATTTT
TRBJ2-2	.	.	TRBV6-2/TRBV6-3	CASSYAVNTGEPFF	TGTGCCAGCAGTTACGCAGTTAACACCGGGGAGCCGTTTTTT
TRBJ2-5	.	.	TRBV29-1	CSVALSGTGQTQYF	TGCAGCGTTGCCCTCTCCGGGACGGGACAGACCCAGTACTTC
TRBJ2-2	TRBD2	.	TRBV10-2	CVSNEGLREMNTGELFF	TGCGTCAGCAACGAAGGCTTGCGGGAGATGAACACCGGGGAATTGTTTTTT
TRBJ2-1	TRBD2	many	TRBV6-1	CASSVFSGTHNEQFF	TGTGCCAGCAGTGTGTTTAGCGGGACCCACAATGAGCAGTTCTTC
TRBJ2-3	.	.	TRBV6-5	CASSYSPQNTQYF	TGTGCCAGCAGCTACAGTCCGCAGAATACGCAGTATTTT
TRBJ2-1	TRBD2	.	TRBV10-3	CAVASGTVFSSQNEQFF	TGTGCCGTAGCTAGCGGGACTGTTTTTAGCTCCCAGAATGAGCAGTTCTTC
TRBJ2-1	TRBD2	many	TRBV11-1	CASSSTGRGDNEQFF	TGTGCCAGCAGCTCGACCGGGCGGGGGGACAATGAGCAGTTCTTC
TRBJ2-7	.	many	TRBV6-5	CASSSGREQYF	TGTGCCAGCAGTTCGGGTCGCGAGCAGTACTTC
TRBJ2-7	TRBD1	.	TRBV11-2	CVSSLNPGQSYEQYF	TGTGTCAGCAGCCTAAATCCGGGACAGTCCTACGAACAGTATTTC
TRBJ1-4	.	many	TRBV5-1	CASRSDLGGEKLFF	TGCGCCAGCAGGTCCGACCTGGGCGGAGAAAAACTGTTTTTT
TRBJ2-6	TRBD2	.	TRBV10-3	CAISEWRATSGRTFSGANVPTF	TGTGCCATCAGTGAGTGGAGGGCGACTAGCGGGAGAACTTTCTCTGGGGCCAACGTCCCGACTTTC
TRBJ2-7	TRBD1	.	TRBV28	CTTRDRDSSEQYF	TGTACGACCCGGGACAGGGATTCCTCCGAGCAGTACTTC